The present TCR beta chain was sequenced within a study of blood T cell repertoires in COVID-19. The germline V gene has CDR1 SGHAT and CDR2 FQDESV (reference sequence). The CDR3 contains 15 residues. The germline V and J ends were trimmed by 2 bases and 6 bases, with 14 bases remaining between them. The method was immunoSEQ multiplex PCR; TCRdb's version includes in-frame clones alone and lacks a portion of them. The table shows around 280,000 clones, with almost 90% occurring only once. The sample was peripheral blood. This chain connects TRBV11-1 to TRBJ2-1; D unresolved. The sequence was obtained from a woman aged 25 to 39 with COVID-19, enrolled during active disease. CDR3 amino acids: CASSLLYRGRNEQFF. The DNA for the CDR3 is TGTGCCAGCAGCTTACTCTATAGAGGCCGCAATGAGCAGTTCTTC.